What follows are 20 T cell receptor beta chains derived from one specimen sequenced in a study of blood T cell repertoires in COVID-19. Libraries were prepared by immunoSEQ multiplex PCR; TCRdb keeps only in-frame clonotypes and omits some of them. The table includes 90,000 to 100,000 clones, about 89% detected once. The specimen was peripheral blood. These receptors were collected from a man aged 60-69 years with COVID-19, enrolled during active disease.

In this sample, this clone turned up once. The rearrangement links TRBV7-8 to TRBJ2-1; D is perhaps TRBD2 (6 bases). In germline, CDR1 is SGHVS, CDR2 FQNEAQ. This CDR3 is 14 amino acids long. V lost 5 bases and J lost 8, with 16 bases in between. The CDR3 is CASSVGGSGDEQFF. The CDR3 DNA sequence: TGTGCCAGCAGCGTTGGGGGGAGCGGCGATGAGCAGTTCTTC.

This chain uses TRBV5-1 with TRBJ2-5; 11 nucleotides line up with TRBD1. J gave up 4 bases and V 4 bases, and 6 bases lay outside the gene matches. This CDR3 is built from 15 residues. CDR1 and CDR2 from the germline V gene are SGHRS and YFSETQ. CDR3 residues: CASSLRDRGGETQYF. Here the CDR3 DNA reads TGCGCCAGCAGCCTCCGGGACAGGGGGGGAGAGACCCAGTACTTC. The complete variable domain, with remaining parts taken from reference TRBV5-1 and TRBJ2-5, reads KAGVTQTPRYLIKTRGQQVTLSCSPISGHRSVSWYQQTPGQGLQFLFEYFSETQRNKGNFPGRFSGRQFSNSRSEMNVSTLELGDSALYLCASSLRDRGGETQYFGPGTRLLVL.

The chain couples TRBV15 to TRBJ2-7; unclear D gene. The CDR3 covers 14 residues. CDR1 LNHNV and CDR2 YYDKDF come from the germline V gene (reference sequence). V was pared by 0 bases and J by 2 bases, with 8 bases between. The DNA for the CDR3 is TGTGCCACCAGCAGAGATCTGTCCGCCTACGAGCAGTACTTC. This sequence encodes CATSRDLSAYEQYF.

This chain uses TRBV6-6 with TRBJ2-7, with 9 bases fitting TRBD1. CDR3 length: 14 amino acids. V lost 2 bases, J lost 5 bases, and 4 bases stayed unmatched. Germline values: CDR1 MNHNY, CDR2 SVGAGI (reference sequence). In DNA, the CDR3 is TGTGCCAGCAGTTACAAGGGACAGGGCAACGAGCAGTACTTC. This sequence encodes CASSYKGQGNEQYF.

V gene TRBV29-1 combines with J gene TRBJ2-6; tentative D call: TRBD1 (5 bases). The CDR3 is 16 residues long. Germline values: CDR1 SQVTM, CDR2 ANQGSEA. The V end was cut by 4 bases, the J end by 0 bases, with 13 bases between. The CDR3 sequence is CSVARGSSSGANVLTF. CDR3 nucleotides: TGCAGCGTTGCAAGGGGCTCGAGCTCTGGGGCCAACGTCCTGACTTTC.

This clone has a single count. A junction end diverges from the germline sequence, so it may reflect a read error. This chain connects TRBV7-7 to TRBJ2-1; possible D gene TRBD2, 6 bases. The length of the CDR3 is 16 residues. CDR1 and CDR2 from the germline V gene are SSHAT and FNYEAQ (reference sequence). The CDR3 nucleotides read TGTGCTAGCAGCTTAGCGTATAGCGGAGGCTACAATGAGCAGTTCTTC. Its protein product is CASSLAYSGGYNEQFF. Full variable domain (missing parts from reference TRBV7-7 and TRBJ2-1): GAGVSQSPRYKVTKRGQDVTLRCDPISSHATLYWYQQALGQGPEFLTYFNYEAQPDKSGLPSDRFSAERPEGSISTLTIQRTEQRDSAMYRCASSLAYSGGYNEQFFGPGTRLTVL.

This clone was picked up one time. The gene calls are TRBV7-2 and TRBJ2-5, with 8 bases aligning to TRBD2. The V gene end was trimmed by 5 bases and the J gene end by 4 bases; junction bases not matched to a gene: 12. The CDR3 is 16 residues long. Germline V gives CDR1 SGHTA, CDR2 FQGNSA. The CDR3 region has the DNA TGTGCCAGCAGCCCAAGGGCGAGCGGGAGTAGAGAGACCCAGTACTTC. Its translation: CASSPRASGSRETQYF.

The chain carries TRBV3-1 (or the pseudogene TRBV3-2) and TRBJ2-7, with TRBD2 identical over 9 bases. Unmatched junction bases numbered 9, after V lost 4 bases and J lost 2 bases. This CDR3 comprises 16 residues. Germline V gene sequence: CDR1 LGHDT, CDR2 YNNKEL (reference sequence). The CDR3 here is CASSPLGAGGTYEQYF. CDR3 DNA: TGTGCCAGCAGCCCTCTGGGAGCGGGAGGCACCTACGAGCAGTACTTC.

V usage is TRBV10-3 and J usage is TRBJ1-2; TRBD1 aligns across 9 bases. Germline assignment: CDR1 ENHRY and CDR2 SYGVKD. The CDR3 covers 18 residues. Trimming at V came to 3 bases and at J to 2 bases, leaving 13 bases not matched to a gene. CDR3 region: CAISDNTGGLATNYGYTF. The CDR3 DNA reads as TGTGCCATCAGTGACAATACAGGGGGCTTAGCCACGAACTATGGCTACACCTTC.

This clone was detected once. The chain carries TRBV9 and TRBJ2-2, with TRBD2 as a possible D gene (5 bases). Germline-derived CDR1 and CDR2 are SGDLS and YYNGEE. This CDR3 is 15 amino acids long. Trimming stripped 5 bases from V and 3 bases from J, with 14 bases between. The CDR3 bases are TGTGCCAGCAGTGCCGGCGGAGGTGACACCGGGGAGCTGTTTTTT. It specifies CASSAGGGDTGELFF.

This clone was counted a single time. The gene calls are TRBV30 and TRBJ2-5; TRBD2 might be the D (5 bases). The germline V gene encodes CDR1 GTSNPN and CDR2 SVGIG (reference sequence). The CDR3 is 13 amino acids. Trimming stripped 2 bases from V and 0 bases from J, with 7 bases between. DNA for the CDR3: TGTGCCTGGAGTTCCGGGGACCAAGAGACCCAGTACTTC. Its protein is CAWSSGDQETQYF.

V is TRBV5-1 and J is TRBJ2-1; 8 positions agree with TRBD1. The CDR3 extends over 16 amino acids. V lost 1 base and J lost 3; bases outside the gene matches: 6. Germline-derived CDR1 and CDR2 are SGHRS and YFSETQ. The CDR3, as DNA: TGCGCCAGCAGCTTGAGGCCAGGGGGCATCTACAATGAGCAGTTCTTC. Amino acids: CASSLRPGGIYNEQFF.

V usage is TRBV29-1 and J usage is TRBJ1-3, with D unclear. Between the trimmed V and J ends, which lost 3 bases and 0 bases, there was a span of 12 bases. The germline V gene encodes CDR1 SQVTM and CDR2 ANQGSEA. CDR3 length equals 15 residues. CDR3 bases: TGCAGCGTTGAGAACCCGGGAAGCTCTGGAAACACCATATATTTT. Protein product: CSVENPGSSGNTIYF.

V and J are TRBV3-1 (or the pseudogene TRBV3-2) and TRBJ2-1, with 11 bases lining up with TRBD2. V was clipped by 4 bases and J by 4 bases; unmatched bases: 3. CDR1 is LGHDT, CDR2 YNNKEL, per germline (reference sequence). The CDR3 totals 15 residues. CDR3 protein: CASSLGTSGYNEQFF. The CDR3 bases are TGTGCCAGCAGCCTAGGGACTAGCGGTTACAATGAGCAGTTCTTC.

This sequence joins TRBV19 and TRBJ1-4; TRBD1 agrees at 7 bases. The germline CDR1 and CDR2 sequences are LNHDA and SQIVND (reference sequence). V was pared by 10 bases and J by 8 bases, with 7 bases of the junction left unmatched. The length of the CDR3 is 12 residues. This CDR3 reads CATEEGAEKLFF. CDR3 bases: TGTGCCACTGAAGAGGGGGCGGAAAAACTGTTTTTT.

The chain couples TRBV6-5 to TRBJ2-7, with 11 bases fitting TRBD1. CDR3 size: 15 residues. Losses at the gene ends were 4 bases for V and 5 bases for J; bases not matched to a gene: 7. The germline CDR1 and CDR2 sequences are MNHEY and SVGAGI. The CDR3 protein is CASSLEDRGPHEQYF. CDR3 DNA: TGTGCCAGCAGTTTAGAGGACAGGGGGCCCCACGAGCAGTACTTC.

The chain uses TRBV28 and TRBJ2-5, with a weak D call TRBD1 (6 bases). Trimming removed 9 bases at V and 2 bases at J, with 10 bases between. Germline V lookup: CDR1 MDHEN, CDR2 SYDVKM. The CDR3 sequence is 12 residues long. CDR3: CASGQGQETQYF. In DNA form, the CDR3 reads TGTGCCAGTGGCCAGGGGCAAGAGACCCAGTACTTC.

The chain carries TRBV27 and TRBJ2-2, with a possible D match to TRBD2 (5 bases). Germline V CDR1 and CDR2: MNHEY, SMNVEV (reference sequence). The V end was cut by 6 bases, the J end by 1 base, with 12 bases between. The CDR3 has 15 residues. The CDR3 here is CASSPLRENTGELFF. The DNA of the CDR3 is TGTGCCAGCAGCCCCTTGAGGGAGAACACCGGGGAGCTGTTTTTT.

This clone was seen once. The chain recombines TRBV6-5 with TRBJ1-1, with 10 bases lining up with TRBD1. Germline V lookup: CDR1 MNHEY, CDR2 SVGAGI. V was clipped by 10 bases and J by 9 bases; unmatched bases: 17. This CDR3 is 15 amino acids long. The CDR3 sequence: CAIKAAPGQGFQAFF. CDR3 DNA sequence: TGTGCCATCAAAGCGGCGCCGGGACAGGGGTTCCAAGCTTTCTTT.

Written as DNA, the CDR3 is TGTGCCAGCAGTGAACGGTCCGGAAACACCATATATTTT. Translated, it gives CASSERSGNTIYF. The chain couples TRBV6-1 to TRBJ1-3, with D uncertain. CDR3 length equals 13 residues. Trimming took 2 bases from V and 4 from J, leaving 6 bases between them. CDR1 is MNHNS, CDR2 SASEGT, per germline.